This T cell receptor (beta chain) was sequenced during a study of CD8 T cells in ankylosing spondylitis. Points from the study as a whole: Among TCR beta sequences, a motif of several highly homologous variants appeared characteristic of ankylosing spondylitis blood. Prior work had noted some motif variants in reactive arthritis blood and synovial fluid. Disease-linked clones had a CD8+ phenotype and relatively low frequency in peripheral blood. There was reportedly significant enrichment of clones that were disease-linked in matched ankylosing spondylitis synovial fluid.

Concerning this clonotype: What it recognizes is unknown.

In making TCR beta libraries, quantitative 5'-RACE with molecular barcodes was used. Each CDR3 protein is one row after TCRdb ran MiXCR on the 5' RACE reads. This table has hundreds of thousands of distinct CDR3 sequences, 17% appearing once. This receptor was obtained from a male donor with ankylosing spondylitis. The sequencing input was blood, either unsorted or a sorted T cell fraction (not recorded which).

CDR3 sequence: CSAPPLAGVYNEQFF. The CDR3 DNA follows: TGCAGTGCGCCGCCACTAGCGGGAGTCTACAATGAGCAGTTCTTC. The chain employs TRBV20-1 and TRBJ2-1; 11 positions match TRBD2. The junction had 7 bases not matched to a gene; V was cut back by 6 bases and J by 3 bases. CDR1 and CDR2 (germline): DFQATT, SNEGSKA (reference sequence). The CDR3 is made up of 15 amino acids.